A single sample gave rise to the 16 T cell receptor beta chains below, sequenced in a study of OX40 agonist ivuxolimab in advanced cancers. The library came from the immunoSEQ multiplex PCR assay. This is the immuneACCESS table as TCRdb keeps it, with only in-frame sequences that have V and J called. A part of the clones is gone; compared with another copy, unresolved V genes explain less than half, and the rest is unexplained. This sample comprises about 61,000 clones, 92% of them detected only once. Of the sample, roughly 21% falls within the top ten clones. The sample was CD4+ or CD8+ T cells sorted from blood, taken in a trial of the OX40 agonist ivuxolimab. These receptors all come from an adult with an advanced solid tumor such as melanoma, head and neck, liver or kidney cancer.

The rearrangement joins TRBV2 to TRBJ2-1; D unresolved. The germline V and J ends were trimmed by 3 bases and 8 bases, with 14 bases remaining between them. There are 14 residues in the CDR3. The germline CDR1 and CDR2 sequences are SNHLY and FYNNEI. The CDR3 DNA follows: TGTGCCAGCAGTGAGACGCAAATGCGTGATGAGCAGTTCTTC. This codes for CASSETQMRDEQFF.

The rearrangement joins TRBV6-4 to TRBJ1-4, with unresolved D. V was cut by 3 bases and J by 8 bases, with 13 bases left in between. The CDR3 totals 14 residues. CDR1 and CDR2 from the germline V gene are MRHNA and SNTAGT. CDR3 sequence reads: CASSDGQDREKLFF. The DNA of the CDR3 is TGTGCCAGCAGTGATGGTCAGGATCGGGAAAAACTGTTTTTT.

The DNA of the CDR3 is TGTGCCAGCAGCCAAGGTTGGGGGATGAAGGAAAAACTGTTTTTT. Its translation is CASSQGWGMKEKLFF. V is TRBV14 and J is TRBJ1-4; D is possibly TRBD1 (5 bases). CDR1 and CDR2 (germline): SGHDN, FVKESK. The length of the CDR3 is 15 residues. V was clipped by 1 base and J by 8 bases, with 14 bases between them.

The J gene is TRBJ2-3, the V gene TRBV27; tentatively, D is TRBD2 (5 bases). Germline CDR1 and CDR2: MNHEY and SMNVEV (reference sequence). V lost 5 bases and J 1 base, leaving 10 bases between the germline ends. CDR3 length equals 14 residues. The DNA for the CDR3 is TGTGCCAGCAGTCCGTGGACTGGCACAGATACGCAGTATTTT. The encoded protein is CASSPWTGTDTQYF.

J is TRBJ2-7 and V is TRBV6-1, with TRBD2 identical over 7 bases. The trim removed 2 bases at V and 0 bases at J, leaving 13 bases unmatched. CDR3 length: 18 residues. Germline V lookup: CDR1 MNHNS, CDR2 SASEGT. The CDR3 coding sequence is TGTGCCAGCAGTGAATTCTTGAGCGGGGACCAGAGCTCCTACGAGCAGTACTTC. This encodes CASSEFLSGDQSSYEQYF.

The CDR3 sequence is CASSSLGGGAETQYF. DNA for the CDR3: TGTGCCAGCAGTTCCCTTGGCGGGGGGGCTGAGACCCAGTACTTC. The chain couples TRBV28 to TRBJ2-5; TRBD2 agrees at 9 bases. After removal of 4 bases from V and 5 bases from J, the junction contained 8 bases not matched to a gene. This CDR3 has 15 amino acids. Germline CDR1 reads MDHEN; CDR2 reads SYDVKM.

V gene TRBV7-9 combines with J gene TRBJ2-5; 8 bases are a match to TRBD1. Germline CDR1 is SEHNR and CDR2 is FQNEAQ (reference sequence). Germline trimming cut 1 base from V and 0 bases from J; bases unmatched to any gene: 13. This CDR3 is 19 amino acids long. The CDR3 here is CASSLEMAGGSPYQETQYF. The DNA for the CDR3 is TGTGCCAGCAGCTTAGAAATGGCAGGGGGCAGTCCGTACCAAGAGACCCAGTACTTC.

The rearrangement joins TRBV6-5 to TRBJ2-3, with unresolved D. CDR1 and CDR2 from the germline V gene are MNHEY and SVGAGI. The CDR3 contains 13 residues. Trimming took off 6 bases at V and 5 bases at J, with 12 bases between the two ends. CDR3 loop: CASSPFPGDTQYF. CDR3 sequence (DNA): TGTGCCAGCAGCCCCTTCCCCGGAGATACGCAGTATTTT.

The chain has TRBV30 and TRBJ1-1; D remains ambiguous. The CDR3 length is 11 residues. Trimming removed 5 bases from V and 6 bases from J, with 10 bases in between. The germline V gene has CDR1 GTSNPN and CDR2 SVGIG (reference sequence). The CDR3 region is CAWDTFAEAFF. CDR3 in DNA: TGTGCCTGGGACACCTTTGCTGAAGCTTTCTTT.

This clone came up once. V gene TRBV10-3 combines with J gene TRBJ2-3; 12 positions match TRBD2. Trimming cost V 3 bases and J 5 bases; bases outside gene matches: 6. The length of the CDR3 is 16 residues. Germline-derived CDR1 and CDR2 are ENHRY and SYGVKD. In nucleotides, the CDR3 is TGTGCCATCAGTGAACTAGCGGGAGGTCCAGGAGATACGCAGTATTTT. This codes for CAISELAGGPGDTQYF.

The chain joins TRBV4-1 to TRBJ1-5, with unresolved D. This CDR3 contains 14 residues. V lost 6 bases, J lost 3 bases, and 12 bases lay in between. Germline lookup yields CDR1 MGHRA and CDR2 YSYEKL. The CDR3 DNA reads TGCGCCAGCAGTCGGACTGAATACAATCAGCCCCAGCATTTT. Its translation: CASSRTEYNQPQHF.

This chain links TRBV25-1 with TRBJ1-1, with no clear D. Germline V lookup: CDR1 MGHDK, CDR2 SYGVNS. The CDR3 covers 13 residues. The V gene lost 4 bases and the J gene lost 3 bases, with 9 bases spanning the gap. CDR3 DNA: TGTGCCAGCAGTGTCATCGGGGACACTGAAGCTTTCTTT. It encodes CASSVIGDTEAFF.

The chain uses TRBV4-3 and TRBJ1-2, with 8 bases matching TRBD1. Trimming removed 0 bases from V and 7 bases from J; junction bases left unmatched: 7. CDR1 and CDR2 (germline): LGHNA, YSLEER. The CDR3 length is 15 residues. CDR3 sequence: CASSQDWGQARGYTF. The CDR3 DNA follows: TGCGCCAGCAGCCAAGATTGGGGACAGGCGCGTGGCTACACCTTC.

The chain has TRBV27 and TRBJ1-2; D might be TRBD1 (5 bases). V lost 4 bases and J 6 bases, leaving 12 bases between the germline ends. Germline CDR1 MNHEY, CDR2 SMNVEV (reference sequence). The CDR3 is 13 residues long. CDR3 bases: TGTGCCAGCAGTTATATGGGGGGACATGGCTACACCTTC. Translated, it gives CASSYMGGHGYTF.

The chain has TRBV9 and TRBJ2-1; D might be TRBD1 (6 bases). The ends were cut back, 3 bases at V and 10 bases at J, with 17 bases in the middle. The CDR3 is 14 residues long. CDR1 and CDR2 (germline): SGDLS, YYNGEE. CDR3 region: CASSDARDNREQFF. The DNA of the CDR3 is TGTGCCAGCAGCGATGCCAGGGACAACAGGGAGCAGTTCTTC.

This chain links TRBV19 with TRBJ1-1, with D uncertain. The CDR3 runs to 14 residues. Trimming cost V 8 bases and J 1 base, with 14 bases left between them. CDR1 and CDR2 from the germline V gene are LNHDA and SQIVND (reference sequence). The CDR3 loop is CASAPWDENTEAFF. CDR3 DNA: TGTGCCAGTGCCCCGTGGGATGAGAACACTGAAGCTTTCTTT. Full variable domain (rest looked up from reference TRBV19 and TRBJ1-1): DGGITQSPKYLFRKEGQNVTLSCEQNLNHDAMYWYRQDPGQGLRLIYYSQIVNDFQKGDIAEGYSVSREKKESFPLTVTSAQKNPTAFYLCASAPWDENTEAFFGQGTRLTVV.